The 31 T cell receptor beta chains presented below share a single source sample, sequenced in a study of control samples from healthy donors and cancer patients. TCRdb's table, derived via immunoSEQ multiplex PCR, lists solely in-frame clones and lacks some. This table has 130,000 to 150,000 clones, 85% to 95% appearing once. The source material was PBMCs. The receptors were sampled from a man between 60 and 75 years old with colorectal cancer.

The chain couples TRBV12-3 or TRBV12-4 to TRBJ2-7; D may be TRBD1 (6 bases). The CDR3 is 13 amino acids. Trimming pared 6 bases from V and 3 bases from J, leaving 12 bases between. DNA of the CDR3: TGTGCCAGCAGCCACAGGGTTCACTACGAGCAGTACTTC. Residues: CASSHRVHYEQYF.

This clone was seen once. The rearrangement uses TRBV6-5 and TRBJ2-7; the D gene is possibly TRBD2 (6 bases). The CDR3 spans 15 residues. V gave up 0 bases and J gave up 0 bases, with 9 bases separating them. Germline V gene lookup returns CDR1 MNHEY and CDR2 SVGAGI. The CDR3: CASSYSIGSSYEQYF. Here the CDR3 DNA reads TGTGCCAGCAGTTACTCGATCGGGAGCTCCTACGAGCAGTACTTC.

This clone was seen once. The chain is built from TRBV19 and TRBJ1-4; 10 bases are a match to TRBD1. Looked up from germline, CDR1 is LNHDA and CDR2 is SQIVND (reference sequence). The CDR3 length is 15 residues. J gave up 6 bases and V 4 bases, and 5 bases lay outside the gene matches. CDR3 DNA sequence: TGTGCCAGTAGTACCCGGACAGGGGGAGATGAAAAACTGTTTTTT. This sequence encodes CASSTRTGGDEKLFF. The full variable domain, in which reference TRBV19 and TRBJ1-4 provide the parts outside the CDR3, is DGGITQSPKYLFRKEGQNVTLSCEQNLNHDAMYWYRQDPGQGLRLIYYSQIVNDFQKGDIAEGYSVSREKKESFPLTVTSAQKNPTAFYLCASSTRTGGDEKLFFGSGTQLSVL.

This chain connects TRBV7-2 to TRBJ2-5; no reliable D call. The CDR3 loop spans 13 amino acids. Trimming took off 4 bases at V and 2 bases at J, with 8 bases between the two ends. Germline V gene lookup returns CDR1 SGHTA and CDR2 FQGNSA. The chain's CDR3 is CASSWTFQETQYF. The CDR3 coding sequence is TGTGCCAGCAGCTGGACCTTTCAAGAGACCCAGTACTTC. Full variable domain (remainder filled in from reference TRBV7-2 and TRBJ2-5): GAGVSQSPSNKVTEKGKDVELRCDPISGHTALYWYRQSLGQGLEFLIYFQGNSAPDKSGLPSDRFSAERTGGSVSTLTIQRTQQEDSAVYLCASSWTFQETQYFGPGTRLLVL.

The chain carries TRBV7-2 and TRBJ2-5; 8 bases align to TRBD1. Trimming cost V 5 bases and J 4 bases; bases outside gene matches: 12. CDR1 is SGHTA and CDR2 is FQGNSA in the germline V gene. CDR3 size: 16 residues. The CDR3, as DNA: TGTGCCAGCAGCGTGTTCGGCAGGGGGCGAGGAGAGACCCAGTACTTC. Protein sequence: CASSVFGRGRGETQYF.

J is TRBJ2-7 and V is TRBV18, with D possibly being TRBD1 (7 bases). CDR1 is KGHSH and CDR2 is LQKENI in the germline V gene. The length of the CDR3 is 14 residues. Trimming removed 1 base at V and 7 bases at J, with 14 bases between. The CDR3 DNA follows: TGTGCCAGCTCACCACTTCCAGGGGGGAGTGAGCAGTACTTC. This sequence encodes CASSPLPGGSEQYF.

The rearrangement joins TRBV29-1 to TRBJ1-2; possible D gene TRBD1, 5 bases. CDR3 length equals 13 residues. The germline V gene has CDR1 SQVTM and CDR2 ANQGSEA. V was cut by 7 bases and J by 2 bases, with 14 bases left in between. This chain's CDR3 is CSAGLRGNYGYTF. The CDR3 region has the DNA TGCAGCGCGGGCCTTAGGGGAAACTATGGCTACACCTTC.

The V and J genes are TRBV7-9 and TRBJ2-2; TRBD1 matches 11 bases. The V and J ends lost 5 bases and 0 bases, in that order; junction bases with no gene match: 11. Germline V CDR1 and CDR2: SEHNR, FQNEAQ (reference sequence). There are 19 residues in the CDR3. The CDR3 DNA reads as TGTGCCAGCAGCGAGCGGACAGGGGGCGCCGGGTCGAACACCGGGGAGCTGTTTTTT. The encoded protein is CASSERTGGAGSNTGELFF.

The rearrangement links TRBV9 to TRBJ2-4; 7 bases match TRBD1. CDR3 length: 16 amino acids. CDR1 and CDR2 from the germline V gene are SGDLS and YYNGEE. V shed 3 bases, J shed 8 bases, and the junction held 14 bases outside the gene matches. CDR3 sequence: CASSGNPDRPADIQYF. The CDR3 DNA is TGTGCCAGCAGCGGAAACCCGGACAGGCCAGCGGACATTCAGTACTTC.

The chain uses TRBV6-6 and TRBJ1-5, with D perhaps TRBD1 (6 bases). CDR3 length: 12 amino acids. Between the trimmed V and J ends, which lost 6 bases and 7 bases, there was a span of 10 bases. The V gene's germline CDR1 is MNHNY and CDR2 SVGAGI (reference sequence). The CDR3 coding sequence is TGTGCCAGCAGCAGGGGTGGGCAGCCCCAGCATTTT. Encoded protein: CASSRGGQPQHF.

A single count supports this clone. The chain employs TRBV4-1 and TRBJ1-1; D is ambiguous. V was cut by 1 base and J by 5 bases, with 14 bases left in between. The CDR3 covers 15 residues. CDR1 and CDR2 from the germline V gene are MGHRA and YSYEKL. In nucleotides, the CDR3 is TGCGCCAGCAGCCAAGGTAACGGGTACGCGACTGAAGCTTTCTTT. It is translated as CASSQGNGYATEAFF.

This chain connects TRBV10-1 to TRBJ2-3; D ambiguous. Germline values: CDR1 WNHNN, CDR2 SYGVQD (reference sequence). The V gene lost 3 bases and the J gene lost 4 bases, with 14 bases spanning the gap. The CDR3 runs 15 residues. CDR3 coding DNA: TGCGCCAGCAGTGAAGGAAAAACTCGGGCAGATACGCAGTATTTT. As protein: CASSEGKTRADTQYF.

This clone was picked up one time. The gene calls are TRBV19 and TRBJ1-5; 7 nucleotides line up with TRBD1. Germline V gives CDR1 LNHDA, CDR2 SQIVND (reference sequence). The length of the CDR3 is 14 residues. V shed 3 bases and J 6 bases; nucleotides not matched to a gene: 5. The CDR3 region is CASSIGQVGQPQHF. For the CDR3, the DNA is TGTGCCAGTAGTATTGGACAGGTCGGTCAGCCCCAGCATTTT.

This rearrangement joins TRBV20-1 to TRBJ2-5, with D unresolved. The V end lost 4 bases, the J end lost 5 bases, and 8 bases lay between the germline ends. CDR3 size: 11 residues. Germline V CDR1 and CDR2: DFQATT, SNEGSKA (reference sequence). The CDR3 DNA is TGCAGTGCTATTACGACGGAGACCCAGTACTTC. As protein: CSAITTETQYF.

V and J are TRBV5-8 and TRBJ2-7, with 8 bases fitting TRBD1. The CDR3 sequence is 14 residues long. Germline-derived CDR1 and CDR2 are SGHTS and YDEGEE. V lost 5 bases and J lost 3; bases outside the gene matches: 7. CDR3: CASSPRGLDYEQYF. Written as DNA, the CDR3 is TGTGCCAGCAGTCCCAGGGGGCTCGACTACGAGCAGTACTTC.

The chain couples TRBV3-1 (or the pseudogene TRBV3-2) to TRBJ2-5; D call uncertain. CDR1 and CDR2 (germline): LGHDT, YNNKEL (reference sequence). V was trimmed by 4 bases and J by 9 bases, leaving 18 bases between them. The CDR3 length is 14 residues. The CDR3 here is CASSRESGSEAQYF. DNA of the CDR3: TGTGCCAGCAGCCGCGAATCGGGCAGTGAGGCCCAGTACTTC.

This clone was picked up one time. J is TRBJ2-3 and V is TRBV4-2; 14 bases are shared with TRBD2. This CDR3 is 17 amino acids long. In germline, CDR1 is LGHNA, CDR2 YNFKEQ. V was clipped by 4 bases and J by 2 bases; unmatched bases: 5. CDR3 nucleotides: TGTGCCAGCAGCCCCCAGACTAGCGGGGGGGTCACAGATACGCAGTATTTT. Translation gives CASSPQTSGGVTDTQYF.

The chain couples TRBV5-4 to TRBJ2-2; 9 bases are a match to TRBD1. The trim removed 5 bases at V and 4 bases at J, leaving 6 bases unmatched. The CDR3 consists of 15 residues. Germline assignment: CDR1 SGHNT and CDR2 YYREEE (reference sequence). The CDR3 DNA follows: TGTGCCAGCAGTTTACAGGGGGCGGTCACCGGGGAGCTGTTTTTT. Protein sequence: CASSLQGAVTGELFF.

The table lists this clone with a count of one. The gene calls are TRBV30 and TRBJ2-7; D might be TRBD1 (7 bases). The CDR3 runs 14 residues. Germline V lookup: CDR1 GTSNPN, CDR2 SVGIG (reference sequence). V was shortened by 2 bases and J by 5 bases, with 16 bases between the two germline ends. The DNA of the CDR3 is TGTGCCTGGAGTCCAGGGCAGGGGGGCCACGAGCAGTACTTC. Translated, it gives CAWSPGQGGHEQYF.

This chain uses TRBV6-2 or TRBV6-3 with TRBJ1-2; the D gene is possibly TRBD1 (5 bases). Trimming took 3 bases from V and 3 from J, leaving 8 bases between them. CDR1 is MNHEY and CDR2 is SVGEGT in the germline V gene. The CDR3 totals 13 residues. This chain's CDR3 is CASSYGGDYGYTF. CDR3 bases: TGTGCCAGCAGTTATGGAGGGGACTATGGCTACACCTTC.

This chain joins TRBV6-2 or TRBV6-3 and TRBJ1-1; D unresolved. The V gene lost 6 bases and the J gene lost 0 bases, with 14 bases spanning the gap. The CDR3 runs 15 residues. CDR1 is MNHEY and CDR2 is SVGEGT in the germline V gene. The DNA of the CDR3 is TGTGCCAGCAGCCCGCTTGGCCCAATGAACACTGAAGCTTTCTTT. The encoded protein is CASSPLGPMNTEAFF.

This rearrangement joins TRBV29-1 to TRBJ2-7; TRBD2 is a possible D gene (7 bases). The germline V and J ends were trimmed by 4 bases and 2 bases, with 12 bases remaining between them. This CDR3 is built from 13 residues. The germline CDR1 and CDR2 sequences are SQVTM and ANQGSEA. The DNA of the CDR3 is TGCAGCGTTGTGGCGGGGGCCCCCTACGAGCAGTACTTC. Its protein product is CSVVAGAPYEQYF.

Notes on this clone: Different DNA sequences within this sample yield the same CDR3. The chain uses TRBV4-1 and TRBJ2-7; D assignment may be TRBD1 or TRBD2 (5 bases each). Germline V gene lookup returns CDR1 MGHRA and CDR2 YSYEKL. There are 18 residues in the CDR3. V was pared by 1 base and J by 4 bases, with 23 bases between. This CDR3 is CASSQAFDEGDRTYEQYF. The DNA for the CDR3 is TGCGCCAGCAGCCAAGCGTTCGATGAGGGCGACCGGACATACGAGCAGTACTTC.

The V and J genes are TRBV7-8 and TRBJ1-6, with 11 bases that match TRBD1. Germline CDR1 SGHVS, CDR2 FQNEAQ. CDR3 length equals 16 residues. With 5 bases clipped from V and 13 bases from J, the junction kept 13 bases outside the gene matches. The CDR3 loop reads CASSPRTGGGYSPLHF. The CDR3 region has the DNA TGTGCCAGCAGCCCCAGGACAGGGGGCGGTTACTCCCCCCTCCACTTT. Full variable domain (outside the CDR3, taken from reference TRBV7-8 and TRBJ1-6): GAGVSQSPRYKVAKRGQDVALRCDPISGHVSLFWYQQALGQGPEFLTYFQNEAQLDKSGLPSDRFFAERPEGSVSTLKIQRTQQEDSAVYLCASSPRTGGGYSPLHFGNGTRLTVT.

V usage is TRBV6-5 and J usage is TRBJ2-5, with 9 bases matching TRBD1. This CDR3 is 15 amino acids long. V was clipped by 5 bases and J by 5 bases; unmatched bases: 9. Germline loops: CDR1 MNHEY, CDR2 SVGAGI. DNA of the CDR3: TGTGCCAGCAGTCTTCACAGGGGGCTTGGGGAGACCCAGTACTTC. Translation gives CASSLHRGLGETQYF.

The gene calls are TRBV10-3 and TRBJ1-2, with 9 bases matching TRBD1. Germline V gene data show CDR1 as ENHRY and CDR2 as SYGVKD. The CDR3 extends over 16 amino acids. Trimming took 3 bases from V and 7 from J; bases not matched to a gene: 12. The CDR3 loop reads CAISDLLTGGEGGYTF. Written as DNA, the CDR3 is TGTGCCATCAGTGACCTTTTGACAGGGGGAGAGGGTGGCTACACCTTC.

The rearrangement joins TRBV30 to TRBJ1-1; 8 nucleotides line up with TRBD1. The CDR3 has 14 residues. Germline-derived CDR1 and CDR2 are GTSNPN and SVGIG (reference sequence). Losses at the gene ends were 4 bases for V and 0 bases for J; bases not matched to a gene: 4. This chain's CDR3 is CAWNTGGMNTEAFF. The CDR3 DNA is TGTGCCTGGAACACAGGGGGGATGAACACTGAAGCTTTCTTT.

The rearrangement joins TRBV6-5 to TRBJ1-5; no reliable D call. Deletions cut 8 bases from V and 1 base from J, with 9 bases between. From germline, CDR1 is MNHEY and CDR2 SVGAGI. The CDR3 runs 13 residues. The CDR3 is CASDYGSNQPQHF. As DNA, the CDR3 is TGTGCCAGCGATTATGGAAGCAATCAGCCCCAGCATTTT.

The gene calls are TRBV19 and TRBJ1-5; weak D call: TRBD1 (5 bases). Per the germline V gene, CDR1 is LNHDA and CDR2 is SQIVND (reference sequence). V gave up 6 bases and J gave up 7 bases, with 16 bases separating them. The CDR3 consists of 14 residues. CDR3 bases: TGTGCCAGTAGGGACAAGGCGATCAGCCAGCCCCAGCATTTT. This encodes CASRDKAISQPQHF. Supplemented by reference TRBV19 and TRBJ1-5, the full variable domain reads DGGITQSPKYLFRKEGQNVTLSCEQNLNHDAMYWYRQDPGQGLRLIYYSQIVNDFQKGDIAEGYSVSREKKESFPLTVTSAQKNPTAFYLCASRDKAISQPQHFGDGTRLSIL.

CDR3 protein: CASRLQNSPLHF. CDR3 bases: TGTGCCAGTAGACTACAGAATTCACCCCTCCACTTT. The rearrangement joins TRBV19 to TRBJ1-6; no firm D call. There are 12 residues in the CDR3. The ends were cut back, 6 bases at V and 7 bases at J, with 7 bases in the middle. Per the germline V gene, CDR1 is LNHDA and CDR2 is SQIVND (reference sequence).

The chain carries TRBV5-5 and TRBJ2-1; maybe TRBD1 (5 bases). This CDR3 spans 16 amino acids. V lost 0 bases and J 0 bases, leaving 10 bases between the germline ends. Per germline, CDR1 SGHKS and CDR2 YYEKEE (reference sequence). The CDR3 spells CASSLESQGSYNEQFF. DNA for the CDR3: TGTGCCAGCAGCTTGGAGAGTCAGGGCTCCTACAATGAGCAGTTCTTC.